These 2 T cell receptor beta chains share one sample of origin, sequenced in a study of blood T cell repertoires in COVID-19. TCRdb's table, derived via immunoSEQ multiplex PCR, lists solely in-frame clones and lacks some. The table lists around 200,000 clones, about 90% of them singletons, with around 21% in the top ten. The material sequenced was peripheral blood. These receptors were collected from a man in his 70s with active or convalescent COVID-19.

The chain uses TRBV2 and TRBJ1-1; 7 bases are shared with TRBD1. This CDR3 has 14 residues. Germline lookup yields CDR1 SNHLY and CDR2 FYNNEI. Trimming removed 5 bases from V and 8 bases from J; junction bases left unmatched: 11. The CDR3 protein is CASSFPLPTGEAFF. The CDR3 nucleotides read TGTGCCAGCAGTTTCCCCCTCCCGACAGGGGAAGCTTTCTTT.

The chain recombines TRBV5-4 with TRBJ1-2; 8 bases fit TRBD1. This CDR3 spans 15 amino acids. V shed 7 bases and J 4 bases; nucleotides not matched to a gene: 12. Germline V gene lookup returns CDR1 SGHNT and CDR2 YYREEE (reference sequence). CDR3 sequence (DNA): TGTGCCAGCCAAAGAAAGGACAGGGTAATCTATGGCTACACCTTC. It specifies CASQRKDRVIYGYTF.